The clone carrying this TCR beta chain has a handful of counts. The V gene's germline CDR1 is MNHEY and CDR2 SMNVEV (reference sequence). V was trimmed by 5 bases and J by 1 base, leaving 9 bases between them. The CDR3 sequence is 13 residues long. The data are from a study of blood T cell repertoires in COVID-19. Background on the study: From the United States, Italy and Spain came samples of acute and convalescent COVID-19. T cells, B-cell-depleted T cells, or PBMCs supplied cDNA or gDNA.

Authors' analysis steps: Quantification of nucleated cells was approximated via reference gene primer amplification. TCRdb keeps only in-frame clones here, not all; method: immunoSEQ multiplex PCR. The DNA gave D and trimming, while V, J and clone size come from that table. This sample has 50,000 to 65,000 clones, with 85% to 90% found just once. This TCR came from a man aged 55 to 70 with active COVID-19. This chain connects TRBV27 to TRBJ2-7; D gene uncertain. The sample consisted of peripheral blood. CDR3 residues: CASSAYTSYEQYF. The CDR3 nucleotides read TGTGCCAGCAGTGCTTATACTTCCTACGAGCAGTACTTC.